These T cell receptor beta chains were read from a single sample in a study of T cell clones after liver transplantation. Assay: immunoSEQ multiplex PCR; the TCRdb copy retains only in-frame clones and omits some. The sample gives 68,000 or so clones, over 90% of which show up once; 0.95% to 1% is in the top ten. The starting material was CD4+ T cells from blood, obtained about 25 months after liver transplant. The source is a human patient who received a liver transplant. Some T cells may originate from the graft donor. Both conserved end residues are part of each CDR3. The D gene is left open where the match is weak. The listing skips clone size in some rows; elsewhere it reads once, few, many or a size class.

.	TRBV15	TRBJ2-3	.	TGTGCCACCAGCAGAGGAACCTCACTCGATTATTGGTTTGATACGCAGTATTTT	CATSRGTSLDYWFDTQYF
.	TRBV5-4	TRBJ2-1	.	TGTGCCAGCAGCTTGATCGGTAGGCAGGGGAACAATGAGCAGTTCTTC	CASSLIGRQGNNEQFF
.	TRBV28	TRBJ2-3	once	TGTGCCAGCAGTTTATGGGCAGGAGAAGATACGCAGTATTTT	CASSLWAGEDTQYF
.	TRBV27	TRBJ2-3	.	TGTGCCAGCGGCTCCAGCATCAGGGGAGTAACAGATACGCAGTATTTT	CASGSSIRGVTDTQYF
.	TRBV7-2	TRBJ1-2	.	TGTGCCAGCAGCGCAGACCCACGAGCTAACTATGGCTACACCTTC	CASSADPRANYGYTF
TRBD2	TRBV10-1	TRBJ2-7	.	TGCGCCAGCAACCCACCCTCGTTACCGAAGGAAGCTAGCGGGAGCCCCTACGAGCAGTACTTC	CASNPPSLPKEASGSPYEQYF
TRBD2	TRBV28	TRBJ2-2	.	TGTGCCAGCACCTTCGCGAGCGGGAGGGATACCGGGGAGCTGTTTTTT	CASTFASGRDTGELFF
.	TRBV7-6	TRBJ2-7	.	TGTGCCAGCAGCTTAGTTGCAAGGGATGTGGGGTACGAGCAGTACTTC	CASSLVARDVGYEQYF
TRBD1	TRBV2	TRBJ2-5	.	TGTGCCAGCACCTCGACAGGGTGGGAGACCCAGTACTTC	CASTSTGWETQYF
.	TRBV5-1	TRBJ2-7	.	TGCGCCAGCAGCTTGTCGGGCGGGGCGGGCGAGCAGTACTTC	CASSLSGGAGEQYF
.	TRBV19	TRBJ1-2	.	TGTGCCAGTAGAGACAGGAACTATGGCTACACCTTC	CASRDRNYGYTF
.	TRBV18	TRBJ2-4	.	TGTGCCAGCTCACCACTGCCAGGGGTAGCCAAAAACATTCAGTACTTC	CASSPLPGVAKNIQYF
.	TRBV7-9	TRBJ1-1	once	TGTGCCAGCAGCCTCCTGCCGATTGGGGAGAACACTGAAGCTTTCTTT	CASSLLPIGENTEAFF
.	TRBV11-3	TRBJ2-5	.	TGTGCCAGCAGCCGGGGACGGGAAGAGACCCAGTACTTC	CASSRGREETQYF
.	TRBV28	TRBJ1-4	.	TGTGCCAGCAGACCTCCAAGCGGTAATGAAAAACTGTTTTTT	CASRPPSGNEKLFF
TRBD1	TRBV7-2	TRBJ2-7	.	TGTGCCAGCAGCACAGACGACCGGGACAGTCACTACGAGCAGTACTTC	CASSTDDRDSHYEQYF
.	TRBV11-2	TRBJ1-2	.	TGTGCCAGCAGCTTAGTGGGAGTAAGAAACTATGGCTACACCTTC	CASSLVGVRNYGYTF
.	TRBV25-1	TRBJ2-7	.	TGTGCCAGCAGTGATGCAGGGATTTACGAGCAGTACTTC	CASSDAGIYEQYF
.	TRBV5-1	TRBJ1-2	.	TGCGCCAGCAGCTTGTGGAGTCAGTCGGCTAGCACCTTC	CASSLWSQSASTF
.	TRBV6-1	TRBJ1-4	.	TGTGCCAGCAGTGAATTGGTACAGGGAACTAATGAAAAACTGTTTTTT	CASSELVQGTNEKLFF
.	TRBV14	TRBJ2-6	.	TGTGCCAGCACACCTCACTTCGGACAAGACCTCTCTGGGGCCAACGTCCTGACTTTC	CASTPHFGQDLSGANVLTF
TRBD1	TRBV2	TRBJ2-1	.	TGTGCCAGCAGCAGACAGGGGAAGGGCAATGAGCAGTTCTTC	CASSRQGKGNEQFF
.	TRBV5-4	TRBJ2-7	.	TGTGCCAGCAGCTTGGGAGGTCCTGGGGCCTACGAGCAGTACTTC	CASSLGGPGAYEQYF
.	TRBV5-1	TRBJ1-1	.	TGCGCCAGCAGCCTGGACGGAGCCACTGAAGCTTTCTTT	CASSLDGATEAFF
TRBD1	TRBV2	TRBJ1-4	once	TGTGCCAGCAGTGAGGGGACAGGGGCAGGGGAAAAACTGTTTTTT	CASSEGTGAGEKLFF
TRBD1	TRBV27	TRBJ2-4	.	TGTGCCAGCAGCCGCGACAGGGCAGCTAAAAACATTCAGTACTTC	CASSRDRAAKNIQYF
.	TRBV7-9	TRBJ2-3	.	TGTGCCAGCAGCTTTGGCCCAGGGGCAGATACGCAGTATTTT	CASSFGPGADTQYF
TRBD1	TRBV11-2	TRBJ2-2	once	TGTGCCAGCAGCGTGACAGGGTCCACCGGGGAGCTGTTTTTT	CASSVTGSTGELFF
TRBD2	TRBV15	TRBJ2-1	.	TGTGCCACCAGCAGATCGGGACTACCGACCAATGAGCAGTTCTTC	CATSRSGLPTNEQFF
TRBD1	TRBV6-1	TRBJ2-3	.	TGTGCCAGCAGCCTGACAGGGCCTTGGGATACGCAGTATTTT	CASSLTGPWDTQYF
.	TRBV7-5	TRBJ2-3	.	TGTGTCAGAAGCCCCAGACTGTTCGGGGGCACAGATACGCAGTATTTT	CVRSPRLFGGTDTQYF
.	TRBV30	TRBJ2-7	.	TGTGCCTGGAGTTTGGGAGTGGCTTGGGAGCAGTACTTC	CAWSLGVAWEQYF
.	TRBV2	TRBJ2-2	.	TGTGCCAGCAGTGAGGCGGCGAACACCGGGGAGCTGTTTTTT	CASSEAANTGELFF
TRBD1	TRBV7-2	TRBJ2-7	.	TGTGCCAGCAGCTTGAGACAGGGTACCTACGAGCAGTACTTC	CASSLRQGTYEQYF
.	TRBV6-1	TRBJ1-4	.	TGTGCCAGCAGTGAAGTTCAGCTTAATGAAAAACTGTTTTTT	CASSEVQLNEKLFF
TRBD1	TRBV2	TRBJ1-2	.	TGTGCCAGCATTTTACAGGGGGCGTCGAAGTATGGCTACACCTTC	CASILQGASKYGYTF
TRBD1	TRBV28	TRBJ2-7	.	TGTGCCAGCAGAAAAACCGGGACAGGGGTAGAGCAGTACTTC	CASRKTGTGVEQYF
.	TRBV5-6	TRBJ1-1	.	TGTGCCAGCAGCGTTCTGGGGGTGCAGGTGAACACTGAAGCTTTCTTT	CASSVLGVQVNTEAFF
.	TRBV7-2	TRBJ2-1	.	TGTGCCAGCAGCTTAGCCCCTGGAACCTACAATGAGCAGTTCTTC	CASSLAPGTYNEQFF
.	TRBV27	TRBJ1-1	.	TGTGCCAGCAGTTTATATCTCGGGGGGCTAGAGGGAGCTTTCTTT	CASSLYLGGLEGAFF
TRBD1	TRBV27	TRBJ1-2	.	TGTGCCACCGGGACAGCCTTTAATCCCTATGGCTACACCTTC	CATGTAFNPYGYTF
.	TRBV14	TRBJ2-7	.	TGTGCCAGCAGCCTGTTTCAGGGGTTCTCCTACGAGCAGTACTTC	CASSLFQGFSYEQYF
.	TRBV10-2	TRBJ2-4	few	TGCGCCAGCAGTGGGGAAAACATTCAGTACTTC	CASSGENIQYF
.	TRBV7-2	TRBJ2-3	.	TGTGCCAGCAGCGCGGGACTTATAACAGATACGCAGTATTTT	CASSAGLITDTQYF
.	TRBV7-2	TRBJ1-5	.	TGTGCCAGCAGCTTAGGAGATCATAGCAATCAGCCCCAGCATTTT	CASSLGDHSNQPQHF
TRBD1	TRBV7-8	TRBJ2-7	.	TGTGCCAGCAGCTTAACAGACAGGGGGGAGAAGTACTTC	CASSLTDRGEKYF
.	TRBV6-1	TRBJ1-6	.	TGTGCCAGCCGAGCAGGTTTATCACCCCTCCACTTT	CASRAGLSPLHF
.	TRBV19	TRBJ1-1	.	TGTGCCAGTAGTCCAGACAGTTTGAACACTGAAGCTTTCTTT	CASSPDSLNTEAFF